This entry concerns a single TCR beta chain. Its antigen is currently not known. Base qualities are not recorded, but no much larger clone differs from it by a single base. For the CD8 naive samples, CD45RO-negative cells were positively selected for CCR7, yielding a CD45RA+CCR7+ population from which TemRA cells were excluded. The donors were healthy, HIV-negative adults with no recently reported acute infections or vaccinations. Every donor was a Caucasian adult living in Nashville, Tennessee, USA. Blood was obtained by leukapheresis, after which PBMCs were separated by Ficoll-Histopaque density gradient centrifugation and cryopreserved in liquid nitrogen vapor phase. Analytical flow cytometry was used to check the purity and quantity of every magnetically sorted T cell population. Each sorted fraction had its genomic DNA isolated and then quantified by UV absorbance on a Nanodrop 2000c. The CDR3, from cysteine to phenylalanine, totals 14 residues. Only CDR3 DNA is held: 42 bases, read in frame from base 1. V is pruned by 6 bases and J by 6 bases, leaving 4 bases of the junction without a gene match. CDR1 and CDR2 are drawn from the germline V gene: MNHEY, SVGAGI.

The data originate from a study of shared clonotypes between healthy human individuals (dated by TCRdb to 2018 to 2020). With respect to the entire study: Three men and two women, aged 18 to 49 years, made up the cohort. The study deeply sequenced blood TCR repertoires of about 5 healthy adults to estimate repertoire size and the extent of clonotype sharing between individuals. Per donor, leukapheresis produced somewhere between about 0.94 and 10 billion PBMCs. For each donor, CD4 naive and CD4 memory were each given three plates, CD8 naive was given two plates, and CD8 memory was given one plate. Libraries were prepared and TCR repertoires were sequenced by different laboratories using diverse techniques, in order to increase sequencing depth and limit assay-specific biases. The paper as a whole reports these results and caveats: Compared with non-shared clonotypes, the clonotypes found in all four sorted-subset donors had higher generation probabilities. Pairwise subsampling indicated that sequencing depth was expected to affect the degree of clonotype sharing among donors. When a handful of donors were compared, the shared fraction of clonotypes was 5% to 6.5% for naive CD4, approximately 3.5% for naive CD8, 2.3% for memory CD4, and less than 0.45% for memory CD8. Because the study included only a small number of donors, the genetic and exposure-history diversity represented was limited. Sampling was limited to blood, and TCR repertoires in tissue likely differ from TCR repertoires in blood. Incomplete sequencing was indicated by rarefaction of sorted-subset datasets, despite the large sequencing depth. Larger estimated clonotype richness was generally found for naive subsets than for memory subsets.

Using the deep immunoSEQ assay, multiplex PCR amplified TCR CDR3 regions from genomic DNA. Extracted genomic DNA from each cell subset was spread evenly across all wells of several immunoSEQ 96-well plates, with each plate serving as a replicate. For sorted subsets, each replicate PCR was loaded with roughly 200 ng genomic DNA, equivalent to 25,000 to 35,000 T cell genomes. Purified libraries were measured with a Qubit 3.0 fluorometer, size-checked on a Bioanalyzer 2100, and measured again with the KAPA Library Quantification kit. Every immunoSEQ 96-well plate was sequenced on a separate single-read 150-cycle Illumina NextSeq 550 flow cell. As for how the authors treated the data: Because the immunoSEQ output included only junctional sequences and no quality scores, the filtering could not be the same as the filtering used for full-length reads. Sequences were annotated with PyIR, a Python wrapper for IgBLAST v1.9, using IMGT germline references to assign V/J genes and CDR3. Reads were filtered out if the reads had weak V/J assignments (E-value above 1e-6), no CDR3, stop codons, out-of-frame junctions, or ambiguous translated residues. V3J clonotypes were defined by identical inferred V gene, J gene, and CDR3 amino acid sequence. To compute the percentage overlap between repertoires, the number of shared unique clonotypes was divided by the size of the smaller repertoire. Richness of each repertoire was evaluated using RTK rarefaction, the Chao1 estimator, and Recon v2.1 estimates of unobserved clonotypes. For all TCRbeta clonotypes obtained by the gDNA method from four donors, generation probabilities were computed with OLGA. In its TCRdb copy, this immuneACCESS table keeps in-frame sequences only and misses some clones. Where compared with another copy, unresolved V genes explain less than half of these, and the others have no known cause. V and J calls and clone size are given by that table; D and trimming were obtained from the DNA. A total of some 2.1 million clones appear in this sample, 80% to 95% of them only once. More than 1.5% of the sample is in the top ten clones.

This sequence uses TRBV6-5 and TRBJ2-6; the central 8 bases match TRBD1. The sequenced material came from naive CD8+ T cells from PBMCs. In light of the paper, this sample's cell subset or site label describes: CD45RA+CCR7+. This sequence originates from a young man in good health. Some clones in this sample may be carry-over from other donors' samples. The CDR3 here reads CASSTQGAANVLTF. The DNA is TGTGCCAGCAGCACGCAGGGGGCGGCCAACGTCCTGACTTTC.